A single sample is the source of the 8 T cell receptor beta chains below, sequenced in a study of T cell repertoires in cytomegalovirus infection. TCRdb reanalysed the reads using MiXCR and keeps one entry per CDR3 protein. This sample has about 190,000 distinct CDR3 sequences; 8% to 10% occur once, and the top ten carry about 4.6%. What was sequenced was PBMCs. The receptors stem from a human donor in good health (CMV status not recorded). Some clones in this sample may be carry-over from other donors' samples.

The chain employs TRBV6-5 and TRBJ1-1, with D uncertain. V was trimmed by 1 base and J by 8 bases, leaving 8 bases between them. The CDR3 has 12 residues. From germline, CDR1 is MNHEY and CDR2 SVGAGI. The CDR3 loop is CASSYLAGEAFF. CDR3 DNA sequence: TGTGCCAGCAGTTACTTGGCCGGAGAAGCTTTCTTT.

This clonotype was observed many times. The chain uses TRBV6-2 or TRBV6-3 and TRBJ1-1; a possible D gene is TRBD1 (6 bases). This CDR3 has 13 residues. The germline gives CDR1 MNHEY, CDR2 SVGEGT. The V end was cut by 7 bases, the J end by 0 bases, with 9 bases between. This CDR3 reads CASNRVMNTEAFF. CDR3 nucleotides: TGTGCCAGCAACAGGGTTATGAACACTGAAGCTTTCTTT.

This clonotype was observed at least ten times. V usage is TRBV7-2 and J usage is TRBJ2-3; 7 bases agree with TRBD2. Losses at the gene ends were 1 base for V and 15 bases for J; bases not matched to a gene: 7. The CDR3 has 12 amino acids. From germline, CDR1 is SGHTA and CDR2 FQGNSA. The CDR3 DNA reads as TGTGCCAGCAGCTTAGGTCTAGCGGTCCCCTATTTT. This translates into CASSLGLAVPYF. Drawing the rest from reference TRBV7-2 and TRBJ2-3, the complete variable domain is GAGVSQSPSNKVTEKGKDVELRCDPISGHTALYWYRQSLGQGLEFLIYFQGNSAPDKSGLPSDRFSAERTGGSVSTLTIQRTQQEDSAVYLCASSLGLAVPYFGPGTRLTVL.

This clonotype was observed at least ten times. The chain uses TRBV7-2 and TRBJ1-4; 8 nucleotides agree with TRBD1. V lost 2 bases, J lost 0 bases, and 2 bases stayed unmatched. The germline V gene encodes CDR1 SGHTA and CDR2 FQGNSA. The CDR3 is 16 residues long. For the CDR3, the DNA is TGTGCCAGCAGCTTAACAGGGGGACCAACTAATGAAAAACTGTTTTTT. Translation gives CASSLTGGPTNEKLFF.

This clonotype came up many times. DNA for the CDR3: TGTGCCAGCAGCCCCCCCGGGACAGGGGTGTTATACGAGCAGTACTTC. Residues: CASSPPGTGVLYEQYF. J is TRBJ2-7 and V is TRBV5-4, with 10 bases fitting TRBD1. Germline V gene lookup returns CDR1 SGHNT and CDR2 YYREEE (reference sequence). J was trimmed by 4 bases and V by 4 bases; bases with no gene match: 11. The CDR3 sequence is 16 residues long.

This chain connects TRBV10-3 to TRBJ1-6; TRBD1 might be the D (5 bases). Trimming took 6 bases from V and 10 from J, leaving 19 bases between them. The CDR3 length is 15 residues. Germline CDR1 is ENHRY and CDR2 is SYGVKD. The CDR3 bases are TGTGCCATCAGGGCGACAGCTCAGGGATTCTCACCCCTCCACTTT. As protein: CAIRATAQGFSPLHF.

This clonotype was observed many times. The J gene is TRBJ1-1, the V gene TRBV28, with D maybe TRBD1 (6 bases). CDR3 size: 13 residues. CDR1 is MDHEN, CDR2 SYDVKM, per germline. V lost 6 bases and J lost 1, with 9 bases in between. The CDR3 nucleotides read TGTGCCAGCAGACAGGGAACGAACACTGAAGCTTTCTTT. It encodes CASRQGTNTEAFF.

This clonotype was observed many times. A junction boundary mismatches the germline segment, possibly from a read error. The V and J genes are TRBV12-3 or TRBV12-4 and TRBJ1-1, with D possibly TRBD1 on 5 matching bases. CDR3 size: 10 residues. CDR3 bases: TGTGCCAGCAGCCGACCGGGACTTCACTTT. As protein: CASSRPGLHF.